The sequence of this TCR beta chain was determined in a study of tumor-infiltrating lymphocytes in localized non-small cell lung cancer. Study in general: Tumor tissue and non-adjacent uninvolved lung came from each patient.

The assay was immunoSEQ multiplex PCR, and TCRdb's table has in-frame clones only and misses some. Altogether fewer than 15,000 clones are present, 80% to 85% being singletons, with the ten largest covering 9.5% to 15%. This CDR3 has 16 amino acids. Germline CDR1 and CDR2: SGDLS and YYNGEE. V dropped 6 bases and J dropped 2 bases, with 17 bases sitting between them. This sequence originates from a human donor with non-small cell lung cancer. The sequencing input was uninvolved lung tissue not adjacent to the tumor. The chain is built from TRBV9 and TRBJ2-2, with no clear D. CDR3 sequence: CASTVNVGFNTGELFF. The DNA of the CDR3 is TGTGCCAGCACCGTCAATGTGGGCTTTAACACCGGGGAGCTGTTTTTT.